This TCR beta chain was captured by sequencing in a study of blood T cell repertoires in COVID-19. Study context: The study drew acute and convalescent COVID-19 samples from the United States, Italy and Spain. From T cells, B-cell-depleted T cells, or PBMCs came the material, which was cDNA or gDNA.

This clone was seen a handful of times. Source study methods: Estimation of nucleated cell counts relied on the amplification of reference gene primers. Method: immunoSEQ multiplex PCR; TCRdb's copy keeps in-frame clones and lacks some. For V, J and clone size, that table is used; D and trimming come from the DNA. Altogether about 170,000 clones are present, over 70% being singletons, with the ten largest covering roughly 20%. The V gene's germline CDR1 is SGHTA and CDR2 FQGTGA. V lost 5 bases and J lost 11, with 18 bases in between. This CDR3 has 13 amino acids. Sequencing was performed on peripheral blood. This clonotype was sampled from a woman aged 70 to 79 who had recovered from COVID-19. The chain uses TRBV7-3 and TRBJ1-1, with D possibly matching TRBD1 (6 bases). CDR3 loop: CASSPRGGEDAFF. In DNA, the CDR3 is TGTGCCAGCAGCCCCCGGGGGGGCGAGGATGCTTTCTTT.